The rows below give T cell receptor beta chains drawn from one sample of a study of T cell responses to AZD1222 COVID-19 vaccine. Some clones are missing from TCRdb's copy, which holds only in-frame ones; the method was immunoSEQ multiplex PCR. The sample shows about 77,000 clones, 92% of them seen only once. Sequencing was performed on peripheral blood, taken 28 days after the second AZD1222 dose. All receptors derive from an adult who received the AZD1222 COVID-19 vaccine. Each CDR3 is given with its conserved first and last residue. Fields, in order: J gene, clone size, D gene, V gene, CDR3 DNA, CDR3 protein. The D gene is left open where the match is weak. A row's size may be missing; if present it is once, few, many or a size class.

>TRBJ2-4|-|-|TRBV30
TGTGCCTGGAGTGTTCGGGGCATTCAGTACTTC
CAWSVRGIQYF
>TRBJ2-7|-|-|TRBV2
TGTGCCAGCACCGAATGGGCTGTCGGCGACGAGCAGTACTTC
CASTEWAVGDEQYF
>TRBJ1-5|-|TRBD1|TRBV5-1
TGCGCCAGCAGCCAAGGGACAGGGAATCAGCCCCAGCATTTT
CASSQGTGNQPQHF
>TRBJ2-3|-|-|TRBV5-1
TGCGCCAGCAGCTCACCGACAGCTAGCACAGATACGCAGTATTTT
CASSSPTASTDTQYF
>TRBJ2-1|-|-|TRBV6-4
TGTGCCAGCAGTCTTGACTACTACAATGAGCAGTTCTTC
CASSLDYYNEQFF
>TRBJ2-5|-|TRBD2|TRBV3-1/TRBV3-2
TGTGCCAGCAGCTCCCCCCGGACTAGCGGGAGCGAGACCCAGTACTTC
CASSSPRTSGSETQYF
>TRBJ2-7|once|TRBD2|TRBV27
TGTGCCAGCAGGTCTGGGGCGGGAGAAAGATCCTACGAGCAGTACTTC
CASRSGAGERSYEQYF
>TRBJ1-1|-|-|TRBV6-5
TGTGCCACCGTACCGGGACGGGACACTGAAGCTTTCTTT
CATVPGRDTEAFF
>TRBJ1-1|-|-|TRBV18
TGTGCCAGCTCGCGGGACGGGACACCCAAAACTGAAGCTTTCTTT
CASSRDGTPKTEAFF
>TRBJ1-5|-|-|TRBV30
TGTGCCTGGAGTGTAGGCAGGGATATCCAGCCCCAGCATTTT
CAWSVGRDIQPQHF
>TRBJ1-1|once|-|TRBV19
TGTGCCAGTAGGATACAGGGAGGAACTGAAGCTTTCTTT
CASRIQGGTEAFF
>TRBJ1-5|-|-|TRBV4-2
TGTGCCAGCAGCCAAGAGCCGGGCAATCAGCCCCAGCATTTT
CASSQEPGNQPQHF
>TRBJ1-4|-|-|TRBV21-1
TGTGCCAGCAGCCCCCGGACAGGGGGTGAAAAACTGTTTTTT
CASSPRTGGEKLFF
>TRBJ2-5|-|TRBD2|TRBV7-6
TGTGCCAGCAGCTCAGCGGGAGTTAGGGAGACCCAGTACTTC
CASSSAGVRETQYF
>TRBJ2-2|-|TRBD2|TRBV5-1
TGCGCCAGCAGCAGCCAGACTAGCTTGGGGGAGCTGTTTTTT
CASSSQTSLGELFF
>TRBJ1-1|-|TRBD1|TRBV10-3
TGTGCCATCAGTGGCGAAGGGACAGGCACTGAAGCTTTCTTT
CAISGEGTGTEAFF
>TRBJ2-7|-|TRBD2|TRBV11-2
TGTGCCAGCAGCCCGCAACGGACTAGCGGGATCGGGGAGCAGTACTTC
CASSPQRTSGIGEQYF
>TRBJ2-7|-|-|TRBV15
TGTGCCACCAGCAGAGGTTTGGGAACCGAGCAGTACTTC
CATSRGLGTEQYF
>TRBJ2-1|-|TRBD2|TRBV13
TGTGCCAGCAGTTCTCGAGCGGGAGGGCCAGGGGAGCAGTTCTTC
CASSSRAGGPGEQFF
>TRBJ2-3|-|-|TRBV7-9
TGTGCCAGCAGACCAGACTTGGGAGATACGCAGTATTTT
CASRPDLGDTQYF
>TRBJ1-3|-|-|TRBV7-2
TGTGCCAGCAGCTTAGGGACAACTGGAAACACCATATATTTT
CASSLGTTGNTIYF
>TRBJ1-1|-|-|TRBV30
TGTGCCTGGAGTGTCGCGTACCGGGGCGCTGAAGCTTTCTTT
CAWSVAYRGAEAFF
>TRBJ2-7|-|-|TRBV5-1
TGCGCCAGCAGCTTGCATACCTCCGGGAGCTCCTACGAGCAGTACTTC
CASSLHTSGSSYEQYF
>TRBJ2-1|-|-|TRBV5-6
TGTGCCAGCAGCTTGGCCAATGAGCAGTTCTTC
CASSLANEQFF
>TRBJ2-1|-|TRBD2|TRBV7-3
TGTGCCAGCAGCTTAACCTCGACGGGAGGATGGGGCTCCTACAATGAGCAGTTCTTC
CASSLTSTGGWGSYNEQFF
>TRBJ2-1|-|-|TRBV28
TGTGCCAGCAGCTTTACAGGGACACCCTACAATGAGCAGTTCTTC
CASSFTGTPYNEQFF
>TRBJ2-2|-|TRBD2|TRBV19
TGTGCCAGTAGTACTAGCGGGAGGGCCACCGGGGAGCTGTTTTTT
CASSTSGRATGELFF
>TRBJ1-5|-|-|TRBV10-3
TGTGCCATCAGTGATGGCCCGGGAGGGCCCCAGCATTTT
CAISDGPGGPQHF
>TRBJ1-6|-|-|TRBV6-5
TGTGCCAGCAGGAGAGGGGAAAATTCACCCCTCCACTTT
CASRRGENSPLHF
>TRBJ1-5|-|-|TRBV6-6
TGTGCCAGCAGTTTGGCGAATCAGCCCCAGCATTTT
CASSLANQPQHF
>TRBJ1-6|few|-|TRBV24-1
TGTGCCACCAGTGTGGACATTAATAATTCACCCCTCCACTTT
CATSVDINNSPLHF
>TRBJ1-4|-|-|TRBV28
TGTGCCAGCAGTTTAACAGCTGCAACTAATGAAAAACTGTTTTTT
CASSLTAATNEKLFF
>TRBJ2-7|-|TRBD2|TRBV20-1
TGCAGTGCTAGTTTGGGTGCTAGCGGGGGCGTCTCCTACGAGCAGTACTTC
CSASLGASGGVSYEQYF
>TRBJ1-4|-|-|TRBV6-1
TGTGCCAGCAGTGACATGACAGGATTTAAGGAAAAACTGTTTTTT
CASSDMTGFKEKLFF
>TRBJ2-1|-|TRBD1|TRBV5-1
TGCGCCAGCAGCTTACCCGGGACAGGGGGCAGTTACAATGAGCAGTTCTTC
CASSLPGTGGSYNEQFF
>TRBJ1-1|-|-|TRBV29-1
TGCAGCGCATCAGCTTGGAACACTGAAGCTTTCTTT
CSASAWNTEAFF
>TRBJ2-7|once|-|TRBV15
TGTGCCACCAGCAGAGATAGGAGGGATAACTACGAGCAGTACTTC
CATSRDRRDNYEQYF
>TRBJ2-1|-|TRBD2|TRBV13
TGTGCCAGCAGCTGGGGGACTAGCGGGCTTTTCTACAATGAGCAGTTCTTC
CASSWGTSGLFYNEQFF
>TRBJ1-1|-|-|TRBV5-6
TGTGCCAGCAGCTTGGGTAATGGGGTAACTGAAGCTTTCTTT
CASSLGNGVTEAFF
>TRBJ2-1|few|-|TRBV6-2/TRBV6-3
TGTGCCAGCAGTTATCTAGGGACCGGTTCCTACAATGAGCAGTTCTTC
CASSYLGTGSYNEQFF
>TRBJ1-2|-|-|TRBV4-3
TGCGCCAGCAGCCAAGGGGCAGGGCGCTATGGCTACACCTTC
CASSQGAGRYGYTF
>TRBJ1-5|-|TRBD1|TRBV28
TGTGCCAGCAGTTTCCCGGGACAGAGCTATAGCAATCAGCCCCAGCATTTT
CASSFPGQSYSNQPQHF
>TRBJ2-1|once|-|TRBV10-3
TGTGCCATCAGTGAGTCGGCAAGGGACGGTGAGCAGTTCTTC
CAISESARDGEQFF
>TRBJ2-7|-|-|TRBV18
TGTGCCAGCTCACCGCAGGGGAGCTCCTACGAGCAGTACTTC
CASSPQGSSYEQYF
>TRBJ1-2|-|-|TRBV19
TGTGCCAGTAGTCCTCGGGATGTCTATGGCTACACCTTC
CASSPRDVYGYTF